The 7 T cell receptor beta chains presented below share a single source sample, sequenced in a study. TCRdb reprocessed the 5' RACE reads with MiXCR, giving one entry per CDR3 protein. The sample has about 41,000 distinct CDR3 sequences; just under 30% are singletons. The specimen sequenced was memory CD4+ T cells sorted from a lymph node. Subset given: memory CD4+ T cells, CD4+CD45RO+CD25-. The receptors shown here come from a female donor with breast cancer.

The chain carries TRBV6-5 and TRBJ2-7, with TRBD2 identical over 11 bases. Germline V gene lookup returns CDR1 MNHEY and CDR2 SVGAGI. J was trimmed by 2 bases and V by 7 bases; bases with no gene match: 7. This CDR3 spans 15 amino acids. This chain's CDR3 is CASTSPGLAAYEQYF. In DNA form, the CDR3 reads TGTGCCAGCACCTCGCCGGGACTAGCGGCCTACGAGCAGTACTTC.

The CDR3 here is CASSFGTSGIKEQFF. CDR3 nucleotide sequence: TGTGCCAGCAGTTTTGGGACTAGCGGGATCAAAGAGCAGTTCTTC. V usage is TRBV12-3 or TRBV12-4 and J usage is TRBJ2-1; 13 bases match TRBD2. Losses at the gene ends were 3 bases for V and 10 bases for J; bases not matched to a gene: 6. The CDR3 contains 15 residues.

This clonotype has only a few counts. This chain links TRBV7-9 with TRBJ1-2, with D perhaps TRBD1 (5 bases). The CDR3 is 15 residues long. From germline, CDR1 is SEHNR and CDR2 FQNEAQ (reference sequence). V shed 1 base and J shed 4 bases, with 13 bases lying between them. The CDR3 here is CASSLEAGIPYGYTF. CDR3 in DNA: TGTGCCAGCAGCTTAGAGGCAGGGATCCCCTATGGCTACACCTTC.

Only a few counts were recorded for this clonotype. The genes are TRBV4-1 and TRBJ2-1; D is perhaps TRBD1 (5 bases). Trimming removed 6 bases at V and 4 bases at J, with 16 bases between. The germline gives CDR1 MGHRA, CDR2 YSYEKL. The CDR3 is made up of 15 amino acids. CDR3 DNA: TGCGCCAGCAGTCACAGACAGCAACTTTACAATGAGCAGTTCTTC. Translation: CASSHRQQLYNEQFF.

This sequence joins TRBV20-1 and TRBJ2-7; D perhaps matches TRBD1 (5 bases). Trimming stripped 5 bases from V and 0 bases from J, with 14 bases between. The CDR3 length is 14 residues. Per germline, CDR1 DFQATT and CDR2 SNEGSKA (reference sequence). CDR3 region: CSALIDSYSYEQYF. Here the CDR3 DNA reads TGCAGTGCTCTTATTGACAGCTACTCCTACGAGCAGTACTTC.

The J gene is TRBJ2-7, the V gene TRBV4-3, with 8 bases lining up with TRBD2. In germline, CDR1 is LGHNA, CDR2 YSLEER. The trim removed 2 bases at V and 1 base at J, leaving 7 bases unmatched. The CDR3 is 16 residues long. The CDR3 sequence: CASSQSRIAGSYEQYF. Written as DNA, the CDR3 is TGCGCCAGCAGCCAATCGAGGATAGCGGGGTCCTACGAGCAGTACTTC.

The rearrangement joins TRBV7-2 to TRBJ2-2; D not certain. Between the trimmed V and J ends, which lost 1 base and 6 bases, there was a span of 6 bases. CDR1 and CDR2 from the germline V gene are SGHTA and FQGNSA. The CDR3 contains 13 residues. The DNA for the CDR3 is TGTGCCAGCAGCTTAGGACTGGCCGGGGAGCTGTTTTTT. It codes for CASSLGLAGELFF.